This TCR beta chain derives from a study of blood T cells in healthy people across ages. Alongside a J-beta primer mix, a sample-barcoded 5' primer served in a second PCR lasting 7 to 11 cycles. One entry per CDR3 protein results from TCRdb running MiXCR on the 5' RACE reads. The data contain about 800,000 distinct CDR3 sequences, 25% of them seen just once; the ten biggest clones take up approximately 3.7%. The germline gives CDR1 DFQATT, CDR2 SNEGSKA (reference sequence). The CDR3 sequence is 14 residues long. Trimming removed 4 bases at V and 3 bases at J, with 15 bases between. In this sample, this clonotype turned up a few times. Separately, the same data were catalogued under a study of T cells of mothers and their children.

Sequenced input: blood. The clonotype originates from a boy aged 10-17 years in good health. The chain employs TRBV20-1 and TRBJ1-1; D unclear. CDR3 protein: CSAKVAGEYTEAFF. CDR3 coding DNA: TGCAGTGCTAAAGTGGCCGGGGAGTACACTGAAGCTTTCTTT.